Sequencing of this T cell receptor beta chain was carried out in a study of PD-L1 blockade in urothelial cancer. Some clones are missing from TCRdb's copy, which holds only in-frame ones; the method was immunoSEQ multiplex PCR. The repertoire holds tens of thousands of clones, 81% seen once, with 2.5% to 3% in the top ten. Patients' urothelial carcinoma was locally advanced or metastatic. The V and J ends lost 3 bases and 9 bases, in that order; junction bases with no gene match: 12. The CDR3 runs 17 residues. CDR1 and CDR2 from the germline V gene are KGHSH and LQKENI. This clone was seen only once. Sequencing was performed on PBMCs, taken around atezolizumab (anti-PD-L1) treatment. The chain has TRBV18 and TRBJ2-1; 12 bases match TRBD1. This receptor was obtained from a man between 65 and 79 years old with urothelial cancer. CDR3 residues: CASSPFGEGTGGTEQFF. In DNA, the CDR3 is TGTGCCAGCTCACCTTTCGGAGAGGGGACAGGGGGCACTGAGCAGTTCTTC.